This TCR beta chain was sequenced in a study of cytomegalovirus exposure and HLA in healthy donors. Across the study: Previous work identified roughly 110 million unique TCR beta sequences from 200 million or so T cells.

Points on this clone: The antigen is undetermined.

Study-wide results and limits: What a later analysis showed was that several of the most significant clusters appeared linked to common viral pathogens. The only immune exposure information that was available was CMV serostatus.

Use of 60 Vbeta and 13 Jbeta primers characterized the PCR. Using immunoSEQ multiplex PCR, the repertoire was profiled, and TCRdb retains in-frame clones only, with some absent. The sample has roughly 170,000 clones, about 80% seen once. The clonotype comes from a boy between 10 and 17 years old in good health and CMV-seronegative. Sequencing was carried out using PBMCs.

CDR3 region: CASSWRTSYNEQFF. The CDR3 DNA reads as TGTGCCAGCAGCTGGCGGACTAGTTACAATGAGCAGTTCTTC. This sequence joins TRBV5-8 and TRBJ2-1; 7 nucleotides line up with TRBD2. The CDR3 runs to 14 residues. Trimming cost V 3 bases and J 4 bases; bases outside gene matches: 4. Germline loops: CDR1 SGHTS, CDR2 YDEGEE.